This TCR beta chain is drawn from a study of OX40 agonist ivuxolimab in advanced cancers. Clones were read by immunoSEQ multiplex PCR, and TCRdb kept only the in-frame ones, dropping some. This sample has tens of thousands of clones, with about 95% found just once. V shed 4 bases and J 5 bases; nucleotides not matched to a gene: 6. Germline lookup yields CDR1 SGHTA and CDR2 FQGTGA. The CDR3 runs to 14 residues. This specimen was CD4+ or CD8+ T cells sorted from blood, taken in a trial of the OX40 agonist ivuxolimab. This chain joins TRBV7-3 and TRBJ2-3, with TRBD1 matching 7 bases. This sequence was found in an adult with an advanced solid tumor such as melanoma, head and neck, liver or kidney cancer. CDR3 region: CASSSATGEDTQYF. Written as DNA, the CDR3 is TGTGCCAGCAGCTCCGCTACAGGGGAAGATACGCAGTATTTT.